This TCR beta chain was profiled in a study of shared clonotypes between healthy human individuals. Study conclusions and caveats: Memory subsets generally showed smaller estimated richness than naive subsets did. Sampling involved blood alone; tissue repertoires likely differ.

It was approximately 0.2 ug DNA, around 32,000 T cell genomes, that sorted-subset replicate PCRs used. Measured with immunoSEQ multiplex PCR; TCRdb has only the in-frame clones, and not every one. The table records around 600,000 clones, less than 98% of them present only once. Concerning this clone itself: The target antigen is unknown.

CDR3 length equals 15 residues. Germline CDR1 KGHSH, CDR2 LQKENI. Trimming shortened V by 0 bases and J by 1 base, and 9 bases separated the two germline ends. The TCR sequence derives from a woman in her thirties in good health. The chain joins TRBV18 to TRBJ1-1; D unresolved. The sample taken for sequencing was naive CD4+ T cells sorted from blood. Regarding subset: CD45RA+ positively selected. The CDR3 DNA reads as TGTGCCAGCTCACCACCGTCCAGAAAGAACACTGAAGCTTTCTTT. Amino acids: CASSPPSRKNTEAFF.